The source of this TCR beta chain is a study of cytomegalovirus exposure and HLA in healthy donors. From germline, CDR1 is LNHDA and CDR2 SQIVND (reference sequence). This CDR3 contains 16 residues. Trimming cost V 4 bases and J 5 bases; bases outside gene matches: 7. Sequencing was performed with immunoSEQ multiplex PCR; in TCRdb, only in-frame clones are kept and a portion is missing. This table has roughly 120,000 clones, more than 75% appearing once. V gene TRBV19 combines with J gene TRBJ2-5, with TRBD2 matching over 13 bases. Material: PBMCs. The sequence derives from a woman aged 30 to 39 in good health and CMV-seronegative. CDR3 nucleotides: TGTGCCAGTAGTAGGACTAGCGGGGGCTTCGGGGAGACCCAGTACTTC. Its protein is CASSRTSGGFGETQYF.